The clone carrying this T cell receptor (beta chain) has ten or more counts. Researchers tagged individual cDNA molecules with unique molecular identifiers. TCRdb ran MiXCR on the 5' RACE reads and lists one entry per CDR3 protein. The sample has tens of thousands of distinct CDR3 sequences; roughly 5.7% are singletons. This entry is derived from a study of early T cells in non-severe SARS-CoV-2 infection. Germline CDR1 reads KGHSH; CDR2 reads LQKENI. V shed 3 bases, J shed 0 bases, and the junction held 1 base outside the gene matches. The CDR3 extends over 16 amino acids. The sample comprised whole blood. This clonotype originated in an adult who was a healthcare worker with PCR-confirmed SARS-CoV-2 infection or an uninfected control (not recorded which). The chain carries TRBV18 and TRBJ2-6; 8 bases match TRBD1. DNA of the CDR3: TGTGCCAGCTCACCGGACAGGGACTCTGGGGCCAACGTCCTGACTTTC. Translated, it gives CASSPDRDSGANVLTF.